The 14 T cell receptor beta chains below were found in one sample sequenced in a study of beta chain features in type 1 diabetes. Study-level points and caveats: Moderately but significantly shorter TCRB CDR3s were found in Type 1 diabetes patients in all four CD4+ subsets.

No antigens are known for them. Isolated RNA was reverse transcribed in full, so expressed TCRB transcripts were sequenced. Profiling relied on immunoSEQ multiplex PCR, and the TCRdb table lists in-frame clones only, not all of them. The sample lists under 850,000 clones, about an eighth occurring once. Sequencing used naive CD4+ T cells from blood. The receptors come from a man between 18 and 35 years old with type 1 diabetes.

This chain connects TRBV5-4 to TRBJ2-5; 7 bases are shared with TRBD2. This CDR3 region has 16 residues. With 3 bases clipped from V and 2 bases from J, the junction kept 10 bases outside the gene matches. Germline CDR1 is SGHNT and CDR2 is YYREEE (reference sequence). The DNA of the CDR3 is TGTGCCAGCAGCTCCCCACTCCAGCGGGGACAAGAGACCCAGTACTTC. Translated: CASSSPLQRGQETQYF.

A few counts support this clone. The sample contains more than one DNA sequence encoding this CDR3. V usage is TRBV29-1 and J usage is TRBJ2-1; tentatively, D is TRBD2 (6 bases). This CDR3 has 14 residues. V was cut by 6 bases and J by 4 bases, with 16 bases left in between. Germline CDR1 and CDR2: SQVTM and ANQGSEA. CDR3: CSVQEGLGYNEQFF. The CDR3 bases are TGCAGCGTCCAGGAGGGTCTCGGATACAATGAGCAGTTCTTC.

The gene calls are TRBV19 and TRBJ2-5; possible D gene TRBD2, 5 bases. Trimming removed 5 bases from V and 2 bases from J, with 12 bases in between. The CDR3 contains 14 residues. Germline V gives CDR1 LNHDA, CDR2 SQIVND (reference sequence). The chain's CDR3 is CASSSAGSQETQYF. DNA for the CDR3: TGTGCCAGTAGTTCCGCGGGTTCGCAAGAGACCCAGTACTTC.

V is TRBV21-1 and J is TRBJ2-7; the table's TRBD2 call for D was not verified on the DNA. TRBV21-1 is tagged as a pseudogene. This CDR3 region has 14 residues. The CDR3 region has the DNA TGTGCCAGCAGCCCGGGTCGGGACTCCTACGAGCAGTACTTC. It is translated as CASSPGRDSYEQYF.

The chain recombines TRBV19 with TRBJ1-1; D is possibly TRBD1 (5 bases). CDR1 and CDR2 from the germline V gene are LNHDA and SQIVND (reference sequence). Trimming removed 9 bases at V and 1 base at J, with 18 bases between. The CDR3 runs to 15 residues. The CDR3 here is CASRWSRQQNTEAFF. CDR3 coding DNA: TGTGCCAGCCGGTGGTCGAGACAGCAGAACACTGAAGCTTTCTTT.

The chain uses TRBV6-1 and TRBJ1-2; D unclear. V lost 3 bases to trimming and J lost 1 base, with 9 bases between them. The CDR3 contains 14 residues. Germline V gives CDR1 MNHNS, CDR2 SASEGT. CDR3 nucleotides: TGTGCCAGCAGTGAGGTATCAAGTAACTATGGCTACACCTTC. Its protein is CASSEVSSNYGYTF.

This clone was seen only a few times. This chain links TRBV7-9 with TRBJ2-7; a possible D gene is TRBD1 (6 bases). The germline V gene encodes CDR1 SEHNR and CDR2 FQNEAQ (reference sequence). The CDR3 totals 12 residues. Trimming removed 5 bases at V and 5 bases at J, with 10 bases between. The CDR3 sequence is CASSGPGDEQYF. In DNA, the CDR3 is TGTGCCAGCAGCGGTCCAGGGGACGAGCAGTACTTC. Complete variable domain (other parts from reference TRBV7-9 and TRBJ2-7): DTGVSQNPRHKITKRGQNVTFRCDPISEHNRLYWYRQTLGQGPEFLTYFQNEAQLEKSRLLSDRFSAERPKGSFSTLEIQRTEQGDSAMYLCASSGPGDEQYFGPGTRLTVT.

To note about this clone: This sample includes further DNA sequences coding for the same CDR3. The V call is TRBV7-9, the J call TRBJ2-3; no reliable D call. This CDR3 is 14 amino acids long. Trimming left V 1 base short and J 0 bases short, with 5 bases between. CDR1 is SEHNR, CDR2 FQNEAQ, per germline (reference sequence). CDR3 loop: CASSLEGSTDTQYF. Here the CDR3 DNA reads TGTGCCAGCAGCTTAGAAGGCAGCACAGATACGCAGTATTTT.

This clone was seen more than once but under ten times. The chain has TRBV25-1 and TRBJ2-3; 13 positions agree with TRBD2. CDR1 MGHDK and CDR2 SYGVNS come from the germline V gene. This CDR3 is 16 amino acids long. J lost 1 base, V lost 2 bases, and 0 bases had no gene match. The DNA for the CDR3 is TGTGCCAGCAGTGAAACTAGCGGGGGGGGCACAGATACGCAGTATTTT. It translates to CASSETSGGGTDTQYF.

This clone was found a few times. The CDR3 nucleotides are TGCGCCAGCAGCCAAGATTCCGACAGGACCGGGGGGGCTTTCTTT. Protein: CASSQDSDRTGGAFF. The chain is built from TRBV4-1 and TRBJ1-1; tentative D call: TRBD1 (6 bases). Trimming cost V 0 bases and J 11 bases, with 19 bases left between them. The CDR3 spans 15 residues. The germline gives CDR1 MGHRA, CDR2 YSYEKL.

A few counts support this clone. CDR3 in amino acids: CASSSPQGKGQPQHF. CDR3 coding DNA: TGTGCCAGCAGTTCCCCACAGGGAAAGGGTCAGCCCCAGCATTTT. The chain links TRBV28 to TRBJ1-5, with a possible D match to TRBD1 (6 bases). CDR1 is MDHEN and CDR2 is SYDVKM in the germline V gene. This CDR3 comprises 15 residues. V was pared by 4 bases and J by 6 bases, with 16 bases between.

This clone was seen more than once but under ten times. Additional DNA sequences in this sample encode the identical CDR3. The gene calls are TRBV15 and TRBJ2-3; 8 bases are a match to TRBD1. Germline V CDR1 and CDR2: LNHNV, YYDKDF (reference sequence). There are 14 residues in the CDR3. Unmatched junction bases numbered 3, after V lost 1 base and J lost 6 bases. CDR3 in DNA: TGTGCCACCAGCAGAGGGACAGGGACCGATACGCAGTATTTT. Translating it yields CATSRGTGTDTQYF.

The V call is TRBV7-2, the J call TRBJ1-1; no reliable D call. V was pared by 0 bases and J by 0 bases, with 14 bases between. CDR1 and CDR2 (germline): SGHTA, FQGNSA. CDR3 length equals 17 residues. The DNA of the CDR3 is TGTGCCAGCAGCTTAGCTTTCTCCTTCTGGATGAACACTGAAGCTTTCTTT. Its protein is CASSLAFSFWMNTEAFF.

The CDR3 protein is CASSPGTAGRELFF. In DNA, the CDR3 is TGTGCCAGCAGCCCCGGGACAGCGGGGAGGGAGCTGTTTTTT. This chain connects TRBV7-8 to TRBJ2-2; D could derive from TRBD1 or TRBD2 (7 bases each). V was shortened by 5 bases and J by 9 bases, with 16 bases between the two germline ends. The CDR3 is 14 residues long. The V gene's germline CDR1 is SGHVS and CDR2 FQNEAQ.